Shown below are 3 T cell receptor beta chains from a single sample sequenced in a study of cytomegalovirus exposure and HLA in healthy donors (dated by TCRdb to about 2017). Libraries were built with the immunoSEQ multiplex PCR assay. For the multiplex PCR, a mixture combining 60 forward primers for TCR Vbeta segments and 13 reverse primers for TCR Jbeta segments was used. This is the immuneACCESS table as TCRdb keeps it, with only in-frame sequences that have V and J called. A part of the clones is gone; compared with another copy, unresolved V genes explain less than half, and the rest is unexplained. The sample table contains about 94,000 clones; only one count was recorded for under 9% of them. Clones ranked in the top ten supply about 2.1% of the sample. The sample consisted of PBMCs. These receptors all stem from a man aged 45-60 years in good health and CMV-seronegative.

This clone came up a few times. This sequence joins TRBV6-6 and TRBJ1-2; D call uncertain. This CDR3 comprises 15 residues. Trimming removed 2 bases at V and 0 bases at J, with 10 bases between. From germline, CDR1 is MNHNY and CDR2 SVGAGI (reference sequence). CDR3: CASSYAVLANYGYTF. The CDR3, as DNA: TGTGCCAGCAGTTACGCTGTACTAGCTAACTATGGCTACACCTTC.

The rearrangement joins TRBV11-2 to TRBJ2-5, with D perhaps TRBD1 (6 bases). V shed 3 bases and J shed 3 bases, with 14 bases lying between them. The CDR3 is 15 amino acids. Germline assignment: CDR1 SGHAT and CDR2 FQNNGV. CDR3 amino acids: CASSLGNRVEETQYF. The CDR3, as DNA: TGTGCCAGCAGCTTGGGGAACAGGGTGGAAGAGACCCAGTACTTC.

CDR3: CASSESLAGGSTDTQYF. The CDR3 region has the DNA TGTGCCAGCAGTGAAAGTCTAGCGGGGGGAAGCACAGATACGCAGTATTTT. This chain connects TRBV6-1 to TRBJ2-3, with TRBD2 matching over 11 bases. V gave up 2 bases and J gave up 0 bases; unmatched junction bases: 4. The CDR3 consists of 17 residues. Germline V lookup: CDR1 MNHNS, CDR2 SASEGT.